This T cell receptor beta chain was found in a study of blood T cells in healthy people across ages. Study-wide results and caveats: Age showed a roughly linear inverse relationship with TCR beta diversity per million T cells.

Notes on this clonotype: Its specificity is not known. The missing conserved phenylalanine or tryptophan at the end of this CDR3 makes a read error likely.

Alongside a J-beta primer mix, a sample-barcoded 5' primer served in a second PCR lasting roughly 6 to 11 cycles. TCRdb re-derived calls from the 5' RACE reads in MiXCR, one entry per CDR3 protein. The sample lists more than 750,000 distinct CDR3 sequences, around 29% occurring once. The CDR3 loop spans 16 amino acids. Germline CDR1 reads MNHEY; CDR2 reads SVGAGI. V was trimmed by 3 bases and J by 0 bases, leaving 9 bases between them. This sample was also put to use in a study of T cells of mothers and their children. From that second work: Sequencing got over 8 million TCR beta CDR3 reads from each mother and a few million from each child. Related mother and child pairs showed slightly greater overlap (not significant) than unrelated pairs did.

The clonotype was recovered from a woman aged 35 to 49 in good health. The chain employs TRBV6-5 and TRBJ2-6; D gene unclear. The sample was blood. CDR3 residues: CASSYTGRSGANVLTV. Written as DNA, the CDR3 is TGTGCCAGCAGTTATACCGGGCGCTCTGGGGCCAACGTCCTGACTGTC.